This entry describes one T cell receptor (beta chain). The V and J ends lost 8 bases and 6 bases respectively, with 10 bases between them. The CDR3 loop spans 11 amino acids. Germline V gene data show CDR1 as MDHEN and CDR2 as SYDVKM. This sample is part of a study of blood T cells in healthy people across ages. Together with a sample-barcoded 5' primer, a J-beta primer mix was included in a second PCR lasting about 7 to 12 cycles. MiXCR was run by TCRdb on the 5' RACE reads, yielding one entry per CDR3 protein. The sample consists of under 2,000,000 distinct CDR3 sequences, roughly 52% of them appearing once.

The chain joins TRBV28 to TRBJ1-2, with D unresolved. This clonotype was sampled from a woman in her 40s in good health. Source material: blood. As DNA, the CDR3 is TGTGCCAGCTCCTGGGCTGATGGCTACACCTTC. Residues: CASSWADGYTF.